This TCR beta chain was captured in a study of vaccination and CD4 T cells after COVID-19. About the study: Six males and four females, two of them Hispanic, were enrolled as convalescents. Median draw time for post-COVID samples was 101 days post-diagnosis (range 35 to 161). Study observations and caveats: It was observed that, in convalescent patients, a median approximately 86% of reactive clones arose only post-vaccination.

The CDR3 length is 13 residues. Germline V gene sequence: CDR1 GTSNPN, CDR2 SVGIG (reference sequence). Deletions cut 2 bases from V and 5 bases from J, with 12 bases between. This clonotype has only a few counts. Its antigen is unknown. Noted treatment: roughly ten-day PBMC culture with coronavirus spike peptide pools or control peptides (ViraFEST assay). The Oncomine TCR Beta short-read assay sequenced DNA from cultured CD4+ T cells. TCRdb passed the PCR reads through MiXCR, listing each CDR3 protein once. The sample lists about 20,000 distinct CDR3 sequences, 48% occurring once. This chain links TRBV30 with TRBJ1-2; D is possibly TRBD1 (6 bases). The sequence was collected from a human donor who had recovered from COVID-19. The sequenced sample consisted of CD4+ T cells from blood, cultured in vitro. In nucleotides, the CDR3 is TGTGCCTGGAGTTTCGACAGGTTATATGGCTACACCTTC. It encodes CAWSFDRLYGYTF.